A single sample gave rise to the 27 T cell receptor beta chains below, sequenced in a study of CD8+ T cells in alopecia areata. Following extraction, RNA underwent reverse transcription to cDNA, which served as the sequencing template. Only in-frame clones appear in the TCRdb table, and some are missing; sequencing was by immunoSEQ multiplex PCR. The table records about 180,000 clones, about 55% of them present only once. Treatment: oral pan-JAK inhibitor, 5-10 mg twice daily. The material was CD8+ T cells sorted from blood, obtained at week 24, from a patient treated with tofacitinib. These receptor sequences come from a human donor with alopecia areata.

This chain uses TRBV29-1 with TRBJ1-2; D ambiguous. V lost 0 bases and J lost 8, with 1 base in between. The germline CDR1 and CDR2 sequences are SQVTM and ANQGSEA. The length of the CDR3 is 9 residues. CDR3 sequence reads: CSVEDGYTF. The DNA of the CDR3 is TGCAGCGTTGAAGACGGCTACACCTTC.

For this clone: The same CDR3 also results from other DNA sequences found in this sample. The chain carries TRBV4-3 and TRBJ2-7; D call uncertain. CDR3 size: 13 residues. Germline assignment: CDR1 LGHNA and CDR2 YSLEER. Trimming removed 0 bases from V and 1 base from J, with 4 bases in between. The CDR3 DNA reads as TGCGCCAGCAGCCAAGACAGGTCCTACGAGCAGTACTTC. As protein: CASSQDRSYEQYF.

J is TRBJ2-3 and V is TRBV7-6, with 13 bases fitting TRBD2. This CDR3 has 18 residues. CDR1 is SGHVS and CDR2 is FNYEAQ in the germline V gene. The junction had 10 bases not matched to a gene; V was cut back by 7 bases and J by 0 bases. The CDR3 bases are TGTGCCAGCACCAACGGACTAGCGGGGGAACTTAGCACAGATACGCAGTATTTT. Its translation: CASTNGLAGELSTDTQYF.

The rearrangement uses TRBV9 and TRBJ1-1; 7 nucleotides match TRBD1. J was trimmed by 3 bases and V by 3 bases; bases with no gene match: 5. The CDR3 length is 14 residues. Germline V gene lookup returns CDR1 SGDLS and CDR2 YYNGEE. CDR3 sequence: CASSGSGGYTEAFF. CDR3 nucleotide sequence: TGTGCCAGCAGCGGATCAGGGGGTTACACTGAAGCTTTCTTT.

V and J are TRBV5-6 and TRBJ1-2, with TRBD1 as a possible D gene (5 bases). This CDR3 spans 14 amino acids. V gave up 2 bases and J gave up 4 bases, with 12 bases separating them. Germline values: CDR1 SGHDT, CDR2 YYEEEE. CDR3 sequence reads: CASSLSGQGYGYTF. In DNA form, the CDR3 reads TGTGCCAGCAGCTTATCTGGGCAGGGCTATGGCTACACCTTC.

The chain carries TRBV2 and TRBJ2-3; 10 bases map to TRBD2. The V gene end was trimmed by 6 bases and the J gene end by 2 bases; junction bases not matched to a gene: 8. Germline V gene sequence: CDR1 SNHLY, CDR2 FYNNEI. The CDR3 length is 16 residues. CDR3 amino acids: CASSKLAGRYTDTQYF. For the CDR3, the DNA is TGTGCCAGCAGCAAACTAGCGGGACGTTACACAGATACGCAGTATTTT. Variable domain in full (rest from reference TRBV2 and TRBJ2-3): EPEVTQTPSHQVTQMGQEVILRCVPISNHLYFYWYRQILGQKVEFLVSFYNNEISEKSEIFDDQFSVERPDGSNFTLKIRSTKLEDSAMYFCASSKLAGRYTDTQYFGPGTRLTVL.

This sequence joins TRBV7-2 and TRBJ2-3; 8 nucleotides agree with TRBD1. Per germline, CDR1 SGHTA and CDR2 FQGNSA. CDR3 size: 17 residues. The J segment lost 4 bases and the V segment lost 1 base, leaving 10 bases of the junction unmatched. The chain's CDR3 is CASSLGGPGGMADTQYF. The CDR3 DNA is TGTGCCAGCAGCTTAGGAGGTCCAGGGGGCATGGCAGATACGCAGTATTTT.

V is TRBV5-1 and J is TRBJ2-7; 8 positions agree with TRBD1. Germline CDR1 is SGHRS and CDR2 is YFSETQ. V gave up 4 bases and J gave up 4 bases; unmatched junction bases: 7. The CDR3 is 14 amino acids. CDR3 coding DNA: TGCGCCAGCAGCGTCGGACAGGGATTATACGAGCAGTACTTC. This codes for CASSVGQGLYEQYF.

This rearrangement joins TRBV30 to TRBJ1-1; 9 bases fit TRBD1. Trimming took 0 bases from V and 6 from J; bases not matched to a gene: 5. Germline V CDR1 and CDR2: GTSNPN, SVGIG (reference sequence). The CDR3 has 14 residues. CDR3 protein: CAWSVGTGSPEAFF. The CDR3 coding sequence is TGTGCCTGGAGTGTTGGGACAGGGAGCCCTGAAGCTTTCTTT.

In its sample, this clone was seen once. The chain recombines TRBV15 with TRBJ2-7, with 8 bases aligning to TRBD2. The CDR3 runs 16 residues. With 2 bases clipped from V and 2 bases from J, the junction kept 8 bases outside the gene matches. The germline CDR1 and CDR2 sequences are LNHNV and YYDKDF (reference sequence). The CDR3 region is CATSRSNSGDTYEQYF. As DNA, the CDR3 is TGTGCCACCAGCAGATCTAATAGCGGGGACACCTACGAGCAGTACTTC.

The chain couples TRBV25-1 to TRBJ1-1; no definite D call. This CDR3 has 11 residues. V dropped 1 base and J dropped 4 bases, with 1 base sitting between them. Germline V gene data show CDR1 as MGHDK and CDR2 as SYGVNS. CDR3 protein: CASSESTEAFF. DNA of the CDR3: TGTGCCAGCAGTGAATCCACTGAAGCTTTCTTT.

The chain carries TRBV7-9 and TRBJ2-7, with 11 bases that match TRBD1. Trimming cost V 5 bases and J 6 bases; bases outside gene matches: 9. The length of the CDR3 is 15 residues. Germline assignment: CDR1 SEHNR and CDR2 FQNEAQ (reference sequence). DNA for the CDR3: TGTGCCAGCAGCAGTTCGGGACAGGGGGTCGGCGAGCAGTACTTC. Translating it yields CASSSSGQGVGEQYF.

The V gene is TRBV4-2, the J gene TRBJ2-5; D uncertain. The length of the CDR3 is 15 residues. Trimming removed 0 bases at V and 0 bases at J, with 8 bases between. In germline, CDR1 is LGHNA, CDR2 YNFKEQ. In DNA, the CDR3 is TGTGCCAGCAGCCAAGAACGCGAGTACCAAGAGACCCAGTACTTC. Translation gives CASSQEREYQETQYF.

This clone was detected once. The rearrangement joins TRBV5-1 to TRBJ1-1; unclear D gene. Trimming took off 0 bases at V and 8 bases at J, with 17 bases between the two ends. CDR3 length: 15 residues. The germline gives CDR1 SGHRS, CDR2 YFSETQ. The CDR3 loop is CASSLGEKGREEAFF. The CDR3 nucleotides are TGCGCCAGCAGCTTGGGGGAGAAGGGTAGGGAGGAAGCTTTCTTT. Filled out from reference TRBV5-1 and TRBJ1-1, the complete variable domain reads KAGVTQTPRYLIKTRGQQVTLSCSPISGHRSVSWYQQTPGQGLQFLFEYFSETQRNKGNFPGRFSGRQFSNSRSEMNVSTLELGDSALYLCASSLGEKGREEAFFGQGTRLTVV.

The CDR3 here is CASSPSGGSTDTQYF. CDR3 DNA sequence: TGTGCCAGCAGTCCTAGCGGGGGGAGCACAGATACGCAGTATTTT. The chain is built from TRBV9 and TRBJ2-3, with 11 nucleotides matching TRBD2. The CDR3 contains 15 residues. CDR1 SGDLS and CDR2 YYNGEE come from the germline V gene. Trimming removed 5 bases from V and 0 bases from J; junction bases left unmatched: 2.

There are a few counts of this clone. The CDR3 is CSVQTGMNYGYTF. The CDR3 DNA is TGCAGCGTCCAGACAGGGATGAACTATGGCTACACCTTC. The chain links TRBV29-1 to TRBJ1-2; 7 bases are shared with TRBD1. Germline CDR1 reads SQVTM; CDR2 reads ANQGSEA. V was pared by 6 bases and J by 2 bases, with 6 bases of the junction left unmatched. This CDR3 contains 13 residues.

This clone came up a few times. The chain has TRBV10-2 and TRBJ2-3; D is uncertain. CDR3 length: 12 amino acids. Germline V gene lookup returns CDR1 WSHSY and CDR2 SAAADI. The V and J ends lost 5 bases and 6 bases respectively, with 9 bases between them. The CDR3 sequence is CASSPRLDTQYF. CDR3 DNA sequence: TGCGCCAGCAGTCCGAGACTCGATACGCAGTATTTT.

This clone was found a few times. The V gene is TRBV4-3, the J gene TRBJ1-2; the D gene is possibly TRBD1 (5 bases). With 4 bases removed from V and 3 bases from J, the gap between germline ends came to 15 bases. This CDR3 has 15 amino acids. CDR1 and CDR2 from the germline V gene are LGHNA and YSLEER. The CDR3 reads CASSPGGGDHYGYTF. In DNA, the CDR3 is TGCGCCAGCAGCCCAGGTGGAGGGGACCACTATGGCTACACCTTC.

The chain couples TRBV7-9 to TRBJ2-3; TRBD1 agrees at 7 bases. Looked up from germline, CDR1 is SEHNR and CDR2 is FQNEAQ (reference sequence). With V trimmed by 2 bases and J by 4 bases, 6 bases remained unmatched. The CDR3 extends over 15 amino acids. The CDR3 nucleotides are TGTGCCAGCAGCTTATTACAGGGGTTGGCAGATACGCAGTATTTT. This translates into CASSLLQGLADTQYF.

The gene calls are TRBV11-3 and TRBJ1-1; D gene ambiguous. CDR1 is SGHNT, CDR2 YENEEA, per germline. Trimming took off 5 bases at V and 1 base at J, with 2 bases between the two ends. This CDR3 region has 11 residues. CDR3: CASSQNTEAFF. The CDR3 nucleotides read TGTGCCAGCAGCCAGAACACTGAAGCTTTCTTT.

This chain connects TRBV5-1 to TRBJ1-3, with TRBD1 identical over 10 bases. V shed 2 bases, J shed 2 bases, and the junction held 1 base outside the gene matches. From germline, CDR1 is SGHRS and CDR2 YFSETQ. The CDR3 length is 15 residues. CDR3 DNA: TGCGCCAGCAGCTTCGACAGGGGGCCTGGAAACACCATATATTTT. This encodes CASSFDRGPGNTIYF.

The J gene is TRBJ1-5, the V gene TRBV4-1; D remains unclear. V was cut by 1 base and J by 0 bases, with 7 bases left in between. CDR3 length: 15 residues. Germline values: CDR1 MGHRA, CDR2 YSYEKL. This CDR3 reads CASSQASDSNQPQHF. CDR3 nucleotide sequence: TGCGCCAGCAGCCAAGCTTCTGATAGCAATCAGCCCCAGCATTTT.

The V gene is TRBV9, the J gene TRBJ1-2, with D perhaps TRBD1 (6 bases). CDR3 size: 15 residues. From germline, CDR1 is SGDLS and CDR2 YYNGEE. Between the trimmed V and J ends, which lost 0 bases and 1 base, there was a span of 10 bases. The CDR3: CASSVGGGDNYGYTF. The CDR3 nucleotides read TGTGCCAGCAGCGTAGGCGGGGGCGATAACTATGGCTACACCTTC.

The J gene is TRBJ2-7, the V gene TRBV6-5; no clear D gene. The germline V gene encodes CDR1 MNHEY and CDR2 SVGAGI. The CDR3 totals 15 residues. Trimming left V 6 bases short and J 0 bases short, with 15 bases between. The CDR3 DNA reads TGTGCCAGCAGCCCACCCGGCCTATACTCCTACGAGCAGTACTTC. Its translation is CASSPPGLYSYEQYF.

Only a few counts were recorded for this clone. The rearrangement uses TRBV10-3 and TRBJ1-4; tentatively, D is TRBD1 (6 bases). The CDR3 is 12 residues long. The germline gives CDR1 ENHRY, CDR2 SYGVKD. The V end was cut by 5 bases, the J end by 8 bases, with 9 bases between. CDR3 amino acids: CAISSDREKLFF. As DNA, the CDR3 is TGTGCCATCAGTAGCGACAGGGAAAAACTGTTTTTT.

The CDR3 DNA reads TGTGCCAGCAGTGGGACACCTACTAACTATGGCTACACCTTC. Amino acid sequence: CASSGTPTNYGYTF. V and J are TRBV27 and TRBJ1-2; D might be TRBD1 (6 bases). CDR3 length: 14 amino acids. The V and J ends lost 5 bases and 0 bases respectively, with 10 bases between them. The germline V gene encodes CDR1 MNHEY and CDR2 SMNVEV (reference sequence).

CDR3 in amino acids: CASSDIAGVNTGELFF. The CDR3 nucleotides read TGCGCCAGCAGTGACATAGCGGGGGTAAACACCGGGGAGCTGTTTTTT. This chain connects TRBV10-2 to TRBJ2-2; 9 bases are a match to TRBD2. The V and J ends lost 3 bases and 2 bases, in that order; junction bases with no gene match: 4. The CDR3 is made up of 16 amino acids. Looked up from germline, CDR1 is WSHSY and CDR2 is SAAADI.